This T cell receptor (beta chain) was sequenced in a study of cytomegalovirus exposure and HLA in healthy donors. Study as a whole: An early data release held approximately 80 million unique TCRs from HLA-typed donors.

V was clipped by 5 bases and J by 6 bases; unmatched bases: 9. The germline V gene encodes CDR1 SGHAT and CDR2 FQNNGV. CDR3 length: 15 residues. The primer mix had 60 Vbeta and 13 Jbeta primers. The data were produced by immunoSEQ multiplex PCR, yet TCRdb's version contains in-frame clones alone and is incomplete. The sample lists some 170,000 clones, 80% to 85% occurring once. The TCR originated in a woman aged 25 to 39 in good health and CMV-seronegative. The rearrangement links TRBV11-2 to TRBJ2-2; 7 bases agree with TRBD2. The material sequenced was PBMCs. In nucleotides, the CDR3 is TGTGCCAGCAGCCAGTTAAGGGGAGGGGCCGGGGAGCTGTTTTTT. This encodes CASSQLRGGAGELFF.